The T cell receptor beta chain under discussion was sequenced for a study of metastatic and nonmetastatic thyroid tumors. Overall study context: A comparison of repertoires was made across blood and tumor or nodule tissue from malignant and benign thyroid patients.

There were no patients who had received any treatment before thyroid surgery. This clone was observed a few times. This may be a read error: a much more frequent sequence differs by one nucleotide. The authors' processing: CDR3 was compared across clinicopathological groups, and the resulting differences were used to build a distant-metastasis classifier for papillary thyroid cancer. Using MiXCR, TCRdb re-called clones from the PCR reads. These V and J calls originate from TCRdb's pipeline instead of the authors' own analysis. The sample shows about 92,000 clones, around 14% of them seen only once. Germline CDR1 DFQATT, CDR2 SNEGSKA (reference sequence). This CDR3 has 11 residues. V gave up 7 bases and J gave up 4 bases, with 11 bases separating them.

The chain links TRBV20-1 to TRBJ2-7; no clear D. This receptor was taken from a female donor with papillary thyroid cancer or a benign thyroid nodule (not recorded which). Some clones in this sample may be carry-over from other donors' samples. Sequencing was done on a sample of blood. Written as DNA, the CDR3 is TGCAGTGTATGGCTGTCGTACGAGCAGTACTTC. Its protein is CSVWLSYEQYF.